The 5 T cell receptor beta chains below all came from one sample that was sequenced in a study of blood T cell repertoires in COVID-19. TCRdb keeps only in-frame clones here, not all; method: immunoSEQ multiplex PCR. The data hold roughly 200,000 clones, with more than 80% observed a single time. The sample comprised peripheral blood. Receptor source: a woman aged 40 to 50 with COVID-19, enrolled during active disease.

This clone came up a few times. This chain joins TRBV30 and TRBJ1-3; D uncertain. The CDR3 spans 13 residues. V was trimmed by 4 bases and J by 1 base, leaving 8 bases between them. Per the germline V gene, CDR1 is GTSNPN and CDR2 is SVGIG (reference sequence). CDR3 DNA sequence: TGTGCCTGGAAGCGGTCGTCTGGAAACACCATATATTTT. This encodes CAWKRSSGNTIYF.

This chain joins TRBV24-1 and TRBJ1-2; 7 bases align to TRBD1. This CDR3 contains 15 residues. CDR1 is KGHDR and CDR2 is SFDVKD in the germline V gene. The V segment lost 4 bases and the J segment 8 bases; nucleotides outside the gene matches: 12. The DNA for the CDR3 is TGTGCCACCAGTGACTCTTTTACAGGGGTCGAGGGCTACACCTTC. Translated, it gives CATSDSFTGVEGYTF.

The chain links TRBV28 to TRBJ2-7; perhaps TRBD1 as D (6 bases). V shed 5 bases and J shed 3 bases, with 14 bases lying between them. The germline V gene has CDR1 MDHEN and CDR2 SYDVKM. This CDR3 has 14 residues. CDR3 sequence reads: CASSPSDRNYEQYF. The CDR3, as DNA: TGTGCCAGCAGTCCCTCGGACAGAAACTACGAGCAGTACTTC.

CDR3 nucleotide sequence: TGTGCCAGCAGCGTATACGGACTGGCGGCCGAGGCTGAGCAGTTCTTC. It yields the protein CASSVYGLAAEAEQFF. This chain uses TRBV9 with TRBJ2-1, with a possible D match to TRBD2 (5 bases). CDR1 and CDR2 (germline): SGDLS, YYNGEE. The CDR3 is 16 amino acids. Trimming removed 1 base from V and 9 bases from J, with 20 bases in between.

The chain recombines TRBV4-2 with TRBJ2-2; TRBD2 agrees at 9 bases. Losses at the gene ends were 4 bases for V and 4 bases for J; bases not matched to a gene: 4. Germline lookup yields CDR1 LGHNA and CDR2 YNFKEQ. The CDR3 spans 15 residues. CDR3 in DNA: TGTGCCAGCAGCCCACCACTAGCGGGCACCGGGGAGCTGTTTTTT. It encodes CASSPPLAGTGELFF.